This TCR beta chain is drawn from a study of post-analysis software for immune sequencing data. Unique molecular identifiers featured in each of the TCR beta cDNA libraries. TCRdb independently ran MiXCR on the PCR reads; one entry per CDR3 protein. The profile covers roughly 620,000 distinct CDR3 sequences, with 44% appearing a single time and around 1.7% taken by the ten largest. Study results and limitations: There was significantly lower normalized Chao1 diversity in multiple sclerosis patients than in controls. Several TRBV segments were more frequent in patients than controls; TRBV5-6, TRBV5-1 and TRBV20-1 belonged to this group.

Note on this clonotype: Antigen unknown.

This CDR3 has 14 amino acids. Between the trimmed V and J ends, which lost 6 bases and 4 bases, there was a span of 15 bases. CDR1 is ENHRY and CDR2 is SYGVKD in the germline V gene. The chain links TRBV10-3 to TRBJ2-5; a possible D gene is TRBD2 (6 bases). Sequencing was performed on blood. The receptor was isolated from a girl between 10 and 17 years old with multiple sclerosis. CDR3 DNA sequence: TGTGCCATCAGCCGGGGGACCCCGCGAGAGACCCAGTACTTC. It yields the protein CAISRGTPRETQYF.